The sequence of this T cell receptor beta chain was determined in a study of T cells after yellow fever vaccination. Study information: Fractions with few cells were prepared using SMART-Seq v4 Ultra Low Input.

The germline V and J ends were trimmed by 4 bases and 8 bases, with 10 bases remaining between them. The CDR3 has 12 residues. Germline V gene data show CDR1 as SGHRS and CDR2 as YFSETQ. At least ten counts were recorded for this clonotype. Using its own MiXCR run on the 5' RACE reads, TCRdb lists one record per CDR3 protein. This sample yields 300,000 to 350,000 distinct CDR3 sequences, of which about 8.3% are seen a single time; approximately 15% belongs to the top ten. The rearrangement joins TRBV5-1 to TRBJ2-4; D is undetermined. The specimen was PBMCs, collected around 45 days after the first yellow fever vaccination. This receptor was identified in a man younger than 30 who received the YFV17D yellow fever vaccine. CDR3 bases: TGCGCCAGCAGCCCCCGTGGGGACATTCAGTACTTC. This encodes CASSPRGDIQYF.